These 16 T cell receptor beta chains came from one sample sequenced in a study of T-cell reconstitution after alpha-beta-depleted transplantation in children. The authors prepared the TCRbeta library with unique molecular identifiers. TCRdb reprocessed the PCR reads with MiXCR, giving one entry per CDR3 protein. In the table there are under 350,000 distinct CDR3 sequences, approximately 9.8% of which are singletons. Sequenced here: PBMCs from the stem cell graft donor, sampled from the stem cell graft. These receptors were obtained from a human donor who donated a stem cell graft to a child with SCID.

This clonotype was counted at least ten times. The CDR3 spells CASSSGDRTYEQYF. In DNA form, the CDR3 reads TGCGCCAGCAGCTCCGGTGACAGAACCTACGAGCAGTACTTC. The chain employs TRBV5-1 and TRBJ2-7, with D possibly being TRBD1 (5 bases). The germline V and J ends were trimmed by 3 bases and 2 bases, with 12 bases remaining between them. Germline loops: CDR1 SGHRS, CDR2 YFSETQ. This CDR3 is built from 14 residues.

This clonotype was counted ten times or more. The chain recombines TRBV15 with TRBJ2-2; 10 positions match TRBD1. The CDR3 covers 20 residues. Unmatched junction bases numbered 16, after V lost 0 bases and J lost 6 bases. The germline V gene has CDR1 LNHNV and CDR2 YYDKDF (reference sequence). This chain's CDR3 is CATSRDLGGPGQGSAGELFF. CDR3 bases: TGTGCCACCAGCAGAGATCTAGGGGGTCCGGGACAGGGGTCGGCCGGGGAGCTGTTTTTT.

This clonotype was counted many times. CDR3 sequence: CASTASGNTIYF. The DNA of the CDR3 is TGTGCCAGCACGGCCTCTGGAAACACCATATATTTT. V and J are TRBV6-5 and TRBJ1-3; D is unclear. This CDR3 is 12 amino acids long. Deletions cut 7 bases from V and 0 bases from J, with 4 bases between. Per the germline V gene, CDR1 is MNHEY and CDR2 is SVGAGI.

This clonotype was observed at least ten times. This chain links TRBV10-1 with TRBJ2-2, with D perhaps assigned TRBD1 or TRBD2 (6 bases each). Germline-derived CDR1 and CDR2 are WNHNN and SYGVQD (reference sequence). Trimming took off 3 bases at V and 0 bases at J, with 8 bases between the two ends. The CDR3 is 15 amino acids. CDR3 coding DNA: TGCGCCAGCAGTGACGGGGGCGCGAACACCGGGGAGCTGTTTTTT. It is translated as CASSDGGANTGELFF.

The chain has TRBV11-2 and TRBJ2-2; 11 bases are a match to TRBD2. CDR3 length: 16 residues. The trim removed 1 base at V and 6 bases at J, leaving 4 bases unmatched. Germline V gene sequence: CDR1 SGHAT, CDR2 FQNNGV. The CDR3 loop reads CASSLVAGGPSGELFF. The CDR3 nucleotides are TGTGCCAGCAGCTTAGTAGCGGGGGGGCCCTCCGGGGAGCTGTTTTTT.

This clonotype was seen a few times. J is TRBJ2-1 and V is TRBV7-9, with 7 positions matching TRBD2. With V trimmed by 2 bases and J by 6 bases, 4 bases remained unmatched. This CDR3 spans 14 amino acids. CDR1 and CDR2 (germline): SEHNR, FQNEAQ (reference sequence). Written as DNA, the CDR3 is TGTGCCAGCAGCTTACCACCTAGCGGCAATGAGCAGTTCTTC. Translated, it gives CASSLPPSGNEQFF.

This clonotype was counted between two and nine times. The V call is TRBV10-3, the J call TRBJ2-1; TRBD1 aligns across 9 bases. This CDR3 comprises 15 residues. V dropped 4 bases and J dropped 2; count of bases not matched to a gene: 3. The germline CDR1 and CDR2 sequences are ENHRY and SYGVKD. Here the CDR3 reads CAISGGTGTYNEQFF. In nucleotides, the CDR3 is TGTGCCATCAGTGGCGGGACAGGGACCTACAATGAGCAGTTCTTC.

This clonotype was recorded at least ten times. The chain combines TRBV5-1 with TRBJ1-1; maybe TRBD1 (6 bases). The CDR3 consists of 14 residues. The V gene lost 0 bases and the J gene lost 0 bases, with 6 bases spanning the gap. Per germline, CDR1 SGHRS and CDR2 YFSETQ. CDR3 in DNA: TGCGCCAGCAGCTTGGACAGGGTGAACACTGAAGCTTTCTTT. This gives the protein CASSLDRVNTEAFF.

This clonotype has ten or more counts. V gene TRBV11-2 combines with J gene TRBJ1-1; D is unresolved. V was trimmed by 2 bases and J by 0 bases, leaving 10 bases between them. The CDR3 has 15 residues. Germline V gives CDR1 SGHAT, CDR2 FQNNGV. The CDR3 loop is CASSLSAGMNTEAFF. The CDR3 region has the DNA TGTGCCAGCAGCTTATCGGCCGGTATGAACACTGAAGCTTTCTTT.

This clonotype was seen many times. The chain couples TRBV12-3 or TRBV12-4 to TRBJ1-1; TRBD1 matches 7 bases. CDR3 length: 14 amino acids. Germline trimming cut 5 bases from V and 4 bases from J; bases unmatched to any gene: 7. DNA for the CDR3: TGTGCCAGCAGTCCTCAGGGGGTAACCACTGAAGCTTTCTTT. Translation gives CASSPQGVTTEAFF.

There are a few counts of this clonotype. The rearrangement links TRBV5-1 to TRBJ2-5, with 13 bases identical to TRBD2. Germline trimming cut 4 bases from V and 2 bases from J; bases unmatched to any gene: 8. Germline CDR1 and CDR2: SGHRS and YFSETQ. CDR3 length: 17 amino acids. The CDR3 here is CASSLIPGLAGQETQYF. The DNA of the CDR3 is TGCGCCAGCAGCCTAATTCCGGGACTAGCGGGACAAGAGACCCAGTACTTC.

The genes are TRBV20-1 and TRBJ2-4; D is perhaps TRBD2 (7 bases). Looked up from germline, CDR1 is DFQATT and CDR2 is SNEGSKA (reference sequence). The V end lost 5 bases, the J end lost 3 bases, and 26 bases lay between the germline ends. This CDR3 spans 18 amino acids. Here the CDR3 DNA reads TGCAGTGCTCCGGAGGGGGGGTCTGGGTTGAGGAACAAAAACATTCAGTACTTC. Its translation is CSAPEGGSGLRNKNIQYF.

This clonotype was detected only a few times. The CDR3 DNA follows: TGTGCCAGCAGCTTTAGGACCGGTAGTTCAGGGTACACTGAAGCTTTCTTT. Translating gives CASSFRTGSSGYTEAFF. This chain uses TRBV6-1 with TRBJ1-1, with D possibly TRBD1 on 5 matching bases. From germline, CDR1 is MNHNS and CDR2 SASEGT. Trimming pared 6 bases from V and 3 bases from J, leaving 23 bases between. This CDR3 spans 17 amino acids.

This clonotype was counted between two and nine times. The V gene is TRBV12-3 or TRBV12-4, the J gene TRBJ1-5; tentative D call: TRBD1 (6 bases). This CDR3 has 14 amino acids. V was clipped by 4 bases and J by 9 bases, with 16 bases between them. CDR3 DNA sequence: TGTGCCAGCAGTTCGGGGTTGGGGGGCCGGCCCCAGCATTTT. It specifies CASSSGLGGRPQHF.

This clonotype was seen a handful of times. In nucleotides, the CDR3 is TGCGCCAGCAGCCTCGGACTAGCGCCCAGCACAGATACGCAGTATTTT. This encodes CASSLGLAPSTDTQYF. The chain employs TRBV5-1 and TRBJ2-3; 9 nucleotides match TRBD2. Germline V gene sequence: CDR1 SGHRS, CDR2 YFSETQ. The V segment lost 4 bases and the J segment 0 bases; nucleotides outside the gene matches: 6. CDR3 length: 16 amino acids. The full variable domain, with the rest looked up from reference TRBV5-1 and TRBJ2-3, is KAGVTQTPRYLIKTRGQQVTLSCSPISGHRSVSWYQQTPGQGLQFLFEYFSETQRNKGNFPGRFSGRQFSNSRSEMNVSTLELGDSALYLCASSLGLAPSTDTQYFGPGTRLTVL.

This clonotype has a handful of counts. DNA of the CDR3: TGCGCCAGCAGCCCCGTGCCCACATCCAGCTCCTACAATGAGCAGTTCTTC. It codes for CASSPVPTSSSYNEQFF. This sequence joins TRBV5-1 and TRBJ2-1; unclear D gene. CDR1 is SGHRS, CDR2 YFSETQ, per germline. V lost 4 bases and J lost 0, with 17 bases in between. The CDR3 length is 17 residues.